The 31 T cell receptor beta chains reported below all come from one sample, sequenced in a study of cytomegalovirus exposure and HLA in healthy donors. Primers for the PCR totalled 60 Vbeta and 13 Jbeta. The table came from immunoSEQ multiplex PCR; TCRdb's copy has only in-frame clones and leaves some out. This table has about 180,000 clones, 75% to 80% appearing once. Sequencing input: PBMCs. Source of these receptors: a man between 35 and 55 years old in good health and CMV-seropositive.

V is TRBV5-1 and J is TRBJ1-4; 9 bases are a match to TRBD1. This CDR3 has 15 amino acids. CDR1 and CDR2 (germline): SGHRS, YFSETQ. The ends lost 4 bases at V and 2 bases at J; junction bases unmatched: 3. CDR3 protein: CASSETGGTNEKLFF. The CDR3 nucleotides are TGCGCCAGCAGCGAGACAGGGGGGACTAATGAAAAACTGTTTTTT. Complete variable domain (other parts from reference TRBV5-1 and TRBJ1-4): KAGVTQTPRYLIKTRGQQVTLSCSPISGHRSVSWYQQTPGQGLQFLFEYFSETQRNKGNFPGRFSGRQFSNSRSEMNVSTLELGDSALYLCASSETGGTNEKLFFGSGTQLSVL.

This chain connects TRBV29-1 to TRBJ2-1; D is ambiguous. Trimming took 4 bases from V and 0 from J, leaving 7 bases between them. From germline, CDR1 is SQVTM and CDR2 ANQGSEA. The CDR3 spans 13 residues. Here the CDR3 DNA reads TGCAGCGTTGCCGAGAGCTCCTACAATGAGCAGTTCTTC. Amino acid sequence: CSVAESSYNEQFF.

This CDR3 reads CASTREAGSRTEAFF. As DNA, the CDR3 is TGTGCCAGCACCAGGGAAGCAGGGTCTCGCACTGAAGCTTTCTTT. The J gene is TRBJ1-1, the V gene TRBV18, with D possibly TRBD1 on 5 matching bases. The CDR3 is 15 residues long. From germline, CDR1 is KGHSH and CDR2 LQKENI. The V end was cut by 8 bases, the J end by 4 bases, with 20 bases between.

This chain connects TRBV19 to TRBJ1-2, with D perhaps TRBD1 (6 bases). This CDR3 comprises 14 residues. V gave up 7 bases and J gave up 5 bases, with 17 bases separating them. Germline CDR1 LNHDA, CDR2 SQIVND (reference sequence). CDR3 amino acids: CASTQQQGTYGYTF. CDR3 sequence (DNA): TGTGCCAGTACTCAGCAGCAGGGGACGTATGGCTACACCTTC.

The sample holds a few counts of this clone. The CDR3 DNA is TGCGCCAGCCGGCAAAGCGGGAGGGCCGGGGGGGAGCAGTACTTC. This translates into CASRQSGRAGGEQYF. The chain is built from TRBV5-1 and TRBJ2-5; TRBD2 matches 10 bases. The germline V gene encodes CDR1 SGHRS and CDR2 YFSETQ. V lost 7 bases to trimming and J lost 11 bases; unmatched junction nucleotides: 17. This CDR3 is 15 amino acids long.

This clone has only a few counts. CDR3 nucleotides: TGTGCCAGCAGTGAAGGAGGGTCTGGGGCCAACGTCCTGACTTTC. As protein: CASSEGGSGANVLTF. This chain connects TRBV6-1 to TRBJ2-6; D perhaps matches TRBD2 (5 bases). Germline lookup yields CDR1 MNHNS and CDR2 SASEGT. Trimming cost V 1 base and J 1 base, with 5 bases left between them. The CDR3 is 15 residues long.

The genes are TRBV5-1 and TRBJ1-2; 8 bases line up with TRBD1. V shed 4 bases and J 4 bases; nucleotides not matched to a gene: 9. Germline V gene data show CDR1 as SGHRS and CDR2 as YFSETQ. The CDR3 has 15 amino acids. CDR3 nucleotide sequence: TGCGCCAGCAGCCCCGGGACAGGTGGGGGCTATGGCTACACCTTC. This encodes CASSPGTGGGYGYTF.

The chain is built from TRBV10-3 and TRBJ2-7; 14 bases line up with TRBD2. The CDR3 has 15 amino acids. J lost 7 bases, V lost 6 bases, and 8 bases had no gene match. Germline CDR1 ENHRY, CDR2 SYGVKD. This CDR3 is CAIRSGLAGGGEQYF. CDR3 in DNA: TGTGCCATCAGAAGCGGACTAGCGGGAGGAGGTGAGCAGTACTTC.

The J gene is TRBJ2-7, the V gene TRBV6-5; 10 bases line up with TRBD1. CDR3 length: 14 residues. V gave up 9 bases and J gave up 0 bases; unmatched junction bases: 5. The V gene's germline CDR1 is MNHEY and CDR2 SVGAGI. The DNA of the CDR3 is TGTGCCAGTCGACAGGGGGCAAGCTCCTACGAGCAGTACTTC. Translating gives CASRQGASSYEQYF.

J is TRBJ1-4 and V is TRBV7-9; 8 nucleotides match TRBD1. J was trimmed by 7 bases and V by 3 bases; bases with no gene match: 1. Germline lookup yields CDR1 SEHNR and CDR2 FQNEAQ (reference sequence). The CDR3 sequence is 13 residues long. The CDR3 sequence: CASSFQGAEKLFF. DNA of the CDR3: TGTGCCAGCAGCTTCCAGGGGGCTGAAAAACTGTTTTTT.

The genes are TRBV7-9 and TRBJ1-2; tentatively, D is TRBD1 (5 bases). V lost 4 bases and J lost 0, with 18 bases in between. The CDR3 consists of 17 residues. Germline CDR1 SEHNR, CDR2 FQNEAQ (reference sequence). The CDR3 sequence is CASSYGPGRGANYGYTF. CDR3 DNA sequence: TGTGCCAGCAGCTACGGACCCGGGAGGGGAGCTAACTATGGCTACACCTTC.

This clone occurred once. One end of the junction does not line up with germline, which may come from a read error. The V and J genes are TRBV6-5 and TRBJ1-3; D might be TRBD1 (5 bases). CDR3 length: 15 residues. The germline V gene has CDR1 MNHEY and CDR2 SVGAGI. The CDR3 coding sequence is TGTGCCAGCAGTCCCGGACACCACGGGGGAAGCACCATATATTTT. The encoded protein is CASSPGHHGGSTIYF.

For the CDR3, the DNA is TGTGCCATCAGTGAGTCTGGCGGCGGAGAGACCCAGTACTTC. This codes for CAISESGGGETQYF. The chain links TRBV10-3 to TRBJ2-5; the D is unclear. The CDR3 covers 14 residues. The ends were cut back, 0 bases at V and 4 bases at J, with 9 bases in the middle. CDR1 is ENHRY, CDR2 SYGVKD, per germline.

The chain links TRBV5-1 to TRBJ2-5, with TRBD2 identical over 9 bases. CDR3 size: 16 residues. Trimming took 0 bases from V and 11 from J; bases not matched to a gene: 14. Germline V gene data show CDR1 as SGHRS and CDR2 as YFSETQ. The CDR3 reads CASSLAPGTSFAQQYF. CDR3 bases: TGCGCCAGCAGCTTGGCCCCCGGGACTAGCTTCGCGCAGCAGTACTTC.

This clone has more than one count but fewer than ten. The chain has TRBV6-4 and TRBJ2-1, with D tentatively TRBD2 (6 bases). Trimming cost V 5 bases and J 4 bases, with 12 bases left between them. There are 14 residues in the CDR3. Germline V gene sequence: CDR1 MRHNA, CDR2 SNTAGT. In DNA, the CDR3 is TGTGCCAGCAGTAGTTACAGCGGGTACAATGAGCAGTTCTTC. It yields the protein CASSSYSGYNEQFF.

This clone was observed a single time. The chain employs TRBV11-1 and TRBJ2-7; unclear D gene. V lost 3 bases, J lost 6 bases, and 18 bases lay in between. Germline CDR1 SGHAT, CDR2 FQDESV (reference sequence). The CDR3 totals 15 residues. The CDR3 DNA sequence: TGTGCCAGCAGCTTTGGCCCGGGTGCGAGATTCGAGCAGTACTTC. Translated, it gives CASSFGPGARFEQYF.

The gene calls are TRBV5-6 and TRBJ1-4; D is perhaps TRBD1 (5 bases). The germline CDR1 and CDR2 sequences are SGHDT and YYEEEE. V shed 0 bases and J shed 0 bases, with 12 bases lying between them. The CDR3 length is 17 residues. As DNA, the CDR3 is TGTGCCAGCAGCTTGGTAGGGGAGGGAGCAACTAATGAAAAACTGTTTTTT. Translating gives CASSLVGEGATNEKLFF.

This clone was found a few times. This chain links TRBV7-2 with TRBJ2-1, with D perhaps TRBD2 (5 bases). In germline, CDR1 is SGHTA, CDR2 FQGNSA. The CDR3 has 15 residues. Trimming cost V 0 bases and J 4 bases, with 10 bases left between them. In DNA form, the CDR3 reads TGTGCCAGCAGCTTAGCCGGGATTGGTTACAATGAGCAGTTCTTC. Amino acids: CASSLAGIGYNEQFF. Variable domain in full (rest from reference TRBV7-2 and TRBJ2-1): GAGVSQSPSNKVTEKGKDVELRCDPISGHTALYWYRQSLGQGLEFLIYFQGNSAPDKSGLPSDRFSAERTGGSVSTLTIQRTQQEDSAVYLCASSLAGIGYNEQFFGPGTRLTVL.

The V call is TRBV10-3, the J call TRBJ2-5; 8 nucleotides align to TRBD1. This CDR3 is built from 14 residues. Trimming took 4 bases from V and 4 from J; bases not matched to a gene: 5. Germline loops: CDR1 ENHRY, CDR2 SYGVKD. CDR3 DNA sequence: TGTGCCATCAGTGCCAGGACAGGGCTAGAGACCCAGTACTTC. This sequence encodes CAISARTGLETQYF.

The V and J genes are TRBV30 and TRBJ2-7; 7 bases are shared with TRBD2. The CDR3 extends over 15 amino acids. The junction had 9 bases not matched to a gene; V was cut back by 1 base and J by 3 bases. Germline CDR1 and CDR2: GTSNPN and SVGIG (reference sequence). CDR3 sequence reads: CAWSEAASGNYEQYF. Written as DNA, the CDR3 is TGTGCCTGGAGTGAGGCGGCTAGCGGAAACTACGAGCAGTACTTC.

This clone was seen a handful of times. V and J are TRBV11-2 and TRBJ1-1; D is possibly TRBD1 (6 bases). Trimming removed 3 bases from V and 1 base from J, with 9 bases in between. CDR1 is SGHAT and CDR2 is FQNNGV in the germline V gene. This CDR3 has 14 amino acids. The chain's CDR3 is CASSLGHQNTEAFF. The CDR3 DNA reads TGTGCCAGCAGCTTGGGACACCAGAACACTGAAGCTTTCTTT.

This clone came up a few times. V usage is TRBV5-1 and J usage is TRBJ2-2; TRBD1 agrees at 7 bases. After removal of 3 bases from V and 2 bases from J, the junction contained 4 bases not matched to a gene. The germline V gene has CDR1 SGHRS and CDR2 YFSETQ. The CDR3 is made up of 15 amino acids. The CDR3 is CASSSGTVNTGELFF. In DNA form, the CDR3 reads TGCGCCAGCAGCTCCGGGACAGTAAACACCGGGGAGCTGTTTTTT.

In its sample, this clone was seen a few times. Mismatch with germline at one junction end may stem from a read error. This chain joins TRBV7-7 and TRBJ2-5, with D possibly being TRBD1 (5 bases). Per germline, CDR1 SSHAT and CDR2 FNYEAQ (reference sequence). The CDR3 has 16 residues. The DNA for the CDR3 is TGTGCTAGCAGTCGAGGCGCGCAGGGCGCCGGAGAGACCCAGTACTTC. Translation: CASSRGAQGAGETQYF.

The chain carries TRBV27 and TRBJ2-5, with 13 bases lining up with TRBD2. V shed 8 bases and J 6 bases; nucleotides not matched to a gene: 6. CDR1 and CDR2 from the germline V gene are MNHEY and SMNVEV (reference sequence). The CDR3 extends over 14 amino acids. CDR3 sequence reads: CASQLAGGPQTQYF. CDR3 nucleotides: TGTGCCAGCCAACTAGCGGGAGGGCCCCAGACCCAGTACTTC.

The chain combines TRBV18 with TRBJ1-1; possible D gene TRBD1, 5 bases. V was clipped by 0 bases and J by 0 bases, with 14 bases between them. The CDR3 extends over 17 amino acids. Germline V lookup: CDR1 KGHSH, CDR2 LQKENI. The CDR3 DNA reads TGTGCCAGCTCACCACCAGACGGGGGGATTTTGAACACTGAAGCTTTCTTT. Its translation is CASSPPDGGILNTEAFF.

CDR3 nucleotide sequence: TGTGCCAGCAGTTACTCGCGGGTACGGGAGCAGTTCTTC. This translates into CASSYSRVREQFF. The rearrangement links TRBV6-5 to TRBJ2-1, with a tentative D call TRBD2 (5 bases). Looked up from germline, CDR1 is MNHEY and CDR2 is SVGAGI. V lost 0 bases and J lost 10, with 10 bases in between. The length of the CDR3 is 13 residues.

CDR3 DNA: TGCGCCAGCAGCGTAAAGAGGGTAATGGACACTGAAGCTTTCTTT. Protein product: CASSVKRVMDTEAFF. This chain connects TRBV5-1 to TRBJ1-1; no definite D call. CDR3 length: 15 amino acids. Germline values: CDR1 SGHRS, CDR2 YFSETQ. V was clipped by 4 bases and J by 3 bases, with 16 bases between them.

This clone was detected a few times. J is TRBJ2-1 and V is TRBV7-8; D is perhaps TRBD2 (6 bases). V was cut by 0 bases and J by 8 bases, with 11 bases left in between. The CDR3 totals 14 residues. The germline gives CDR1 SGHVS, CDR2 FQNEAQ. CDR3 residues: CASSLAGSMDEQFF. CDR3 nucleotide sequence: TGTGCCAGCAGCTTAGCCGGGAGTATGGATGAGCAGTTCTTC.

The V call is TRBV5-1, the J call TRBJ2-7; TRBD2 aligns across 9 bases. J gave up 1 base and V 3 bases, and 8 bases lay outside the gene matches. CDR1 and CDR2 from the germline V gene are SGHRS and YFSETQ. This CDR3 comprises 16 residues. CDR3: CASSSPTSGASYEQYF. The CDR3 DNA reads TGCGCCAGCAGCTCCCCGACTAGCGGAGCTTCCTACGAGCAGTACTTC.

The gene calls are TRBV10-3 and TRBJ2-7, with 8 bases aligning to TRBD2. CDR3 length: 16 residues. After removal of 0 bases from V and 0 bases from J, the junction contained 4 bases not matched to a gene. Germline V lookup: CDR1 ENHRY, CDR2 SYGVKD. The CDR3 reads CAISESKRGSSYEQYF. The CDR3 DNA reads TGTGCCATCAGTGAGTCAAAGCGGGGGAGCTCCTACGAGCAGTACTTC.

J is TRBJ2-3 and V is TRBV6-4; 8 bases fit TRBD2. With V trimmed by 6 bases and J by 5 bases, 4 bases remained unmatched. The length of the CDR3 is 13 residues. The germline V gene has CDR1 MRHNA and CDR2 SNTAGT. The CDR3 reads CASSLREGDTQYF. The DNA for the CDR3 is TGTGCCAGCAGCCTACGGGAGGGAGATACGCAGTATTTT.